This TCR beta chain was obtained from a study of blood T cell repertoires in COVID-19 (dated by TCRdb to about 2020). Background on the whole study: Samples from collaborators originated in the United States, Italy and Spain and spanned both the acute and convalescent phases of COVID-19. The material from the prospective study consisted of cDNA or gDNA derived from T cells, B-cell-depleted T cells, or PBMCs. Deeply sampled blood TCRbeta repertoires from subjects exposed to, actively infected with, or recovered from COVID-19 were included in the dataset. A freely available public database, intended as a resource for researchers studying the immune response to SARS-CoV-2, is where the repertoires were released. The samples were drawn from the first 160 participants of the ongoing ImmuneRACE study and from over 950 subjects provided by 6 global collaborators. Nearly every sample came with metadata listing a de-identified subject ID, COVID-19 status, age in years and sex. Where HLA class I and class II types were available, the types were taken from metadata supplied by the sample provider, not from assay-based typing. What the work shows at the level of the full study, not this receptor alone: How much clinical and demographic metadata was included differed by source and by participant, and the metadata was provided uncurated.

Participants in the prospective study were enrolled through a virtual design, were aged roughly 18 to 100 years, and lived in roughly 26 United States geographic areas. Cohort assignment in the prospective study relied on participant-reported clinical history from a screening survey and a study questionnaire. Exposed participants had been in contact with someone with a PCR-confirmed or clinician-diagnosed COVID-19 case within 2 weeks of study entry. In the prospective study, mobile phlebotomists collected whole blood, serum and a nasopharyngeal or oropharyngeal swab from each participant. Over a roughly 2-month period, participants in the prospective study had the option of providing additional blood draws and questionnaires. Blood samples from the prospective study were shipped frozen or at room temperature prior to DNA extraction. In the germline V gene, CDR1 corresponds to SNHLY and CDR2 to FYNNEI. Its CDR3 holds 16 amino acids, cysteine through phenylalanine. Just the 48-base CDR3 DNA is kept, in frame starting at base 1. Trimmed from V: 1 base; trimmed from J: 5 bases; junction bases lacking a gene match: 6.

TCRbeta CDR3 regions were amplified from genomic DNA by means of the immunoSEQ Assay, a bias-controlled multiplex PCR. Regarding the original processing steps: The number of nucleated cells in each sample was estimated from the amplification of reference gene primers within the assay. Sequence reads were collapsed and filtered to measure the absolute abundance of every unique TCRbeta CDR3 rearrangement. Productive Simpson clonality was computed per sample as the square root of Simpson's diversity index over productive rearrangements. The table comes from immuneACCESS by way of TCRdb, which keeps in-frame sequences with V and J called. Part of the clones is missing from these tables; in studies checked, under half for an unresolved V gene and the rest for unknown reasons. Clonal size and the V and J genes are those of that table, whereas D and trimming came from the DNA. Here the sample has a few hundred thousand clones; 70% to 90% occur a single time. Under 7% of the sample is taken by the ten largest.

Points on this clone: Its antigen is still unknown. No much larger clone is present one base from it, and per-base qualities are unavailable.

The sample taken for sequencing was PBMCs or T cells enriched from blood (not recorded which). The source of this sequence is a woman in her 50s who had been exposed to COVID-19. Recombination joined TRBV2 with TRBJ2-2; TRBD1 lines up with 8 middle nucleotides. Here is the DNA: TGTGCCAGCAGTGAAGTTAGGAACAGGGGGACCGGGGAGCTGTTTTTT. It translates to CASSEVRNRGTGELFF.